This T cell receptor (beta chain) was identified in a study of blood T cell repertoires in COVID-19. Here immunoSEQ multiplex PCR was the method, and the copy in TCRdb shows in-frame clones only, minus some. The sample gives 100,000 to 150,000 clones, roughly 80% of which show up once; around 1.4% is in the top ten. The CDR3 spans 15 residues. Trimming cost V 1 base and J 5 bases, with 12 bases left between them. Germline-derived CDR1 and CDR2 are SGHDT and YYEEEE. The rearrangement joins TRBV5-6 to TRBJ2-2; maybe TRBD2 (5 bases). The specimen was peripheral blood. The clonotype comes from a man between 60 and 70 years old with acute or convalescent COVID-19. The CDR3 here is CASSLILSGTGELFF. DNA for the CDR3: TGTGCCAGCAGCTTGATTTTGTCGGGGACCGGGGAGCTGTTTTTT.